The 3 T cell receptor beta chains below were found in one sample sequenced in a study of blood T cells in healthy people across ages. The second PCR ran roughly 6 to 11 cycles with a sample-barcoded 5' primer and J-beta primers. Each CDR3 protein gets one entry after TCRdb re-called the 5' RACE reads with MiXCR. The data show about 570,000 distinct CDR3 sequences, around a quarter seen once. This sample also appeared in a second study, on T cells of mothers and their children.

Sequenced sample: blood. The receptors stem from a boy younger than 10 in good health.

This clonotype turned up a few times. The V and J genes are TRBV5-1 and TRBJ2-3; possibly TRBD2 for D (6 bases). Per germline, CDR1 SGHRS and CDR2 YFSETQ. The CDR3 consists of 14 residues. The V and J ends lost 6 bases and 0 bases respectively, with 11 bases between them. CDR3 nucleotide sequence: TGCGCCAGCAATAGCGGAGAAAGCACAGATACGCAGTATTTT. Protein sequence: CASNSGESTDTQYF.

V usage is TRBV12-3 or TRBV12-4 and J usage is TRBJ1-2; D is possibly TRBD1 (5 bases). This CDR3 has 13 amino acids. V was trimmed by 7 bases and J by 6 bases, leaving 15 bases between them. CDR3 sequence (DNA): TGTGCCAGCACCGCTCGGTCGGGGCATGGCTACACCTTC. It encodes CASTARSGHGYTF.

This clonotype was seen a few times. This chain uses TRBV3-1 with TRBJ2-5; 7 bases map to TRBD2. Judging by the DNA end, TRBJ2-1 fits better; the J call may be wrong. CDR1 and CDR2 (germline): LGHDT, YNNKEL (reference sequence). There are 13 residues in the CDR3. The CDR3 protein is CASSVLGGNEQFF. DNA for the CDR3: TGTGCCAGCAGCGTGTTGGGAGGGAATGAGCAGTTCTTC.